Here is one TCR beta chain with its context. Its antigen remains unidentified. This sample is drawn from a study of PD-1 blockade in classical Hodgkin lymphoma. Study observations and caveats: Newly diagnosed patients were reported to start with lower TCR diversity than healthy donors.

Germline CDR1 is SGHAT and CDR2 is FQNNGV. Trimming left V 0 bases short and J 2 bases short, with 11 bases between. This CDR3 is built from 15 residues. Data came from immunoSEQ multiplex PCR; TCRdb stores just in-frame clones and leaves some out. The sample lists tens of thousands of clones; around 90% were seen once. Time point in this sample: newly diagnosed, previously untreated cHL patient sample. The rearrangement links TRBV11-2 to TRBJ2-7; D unclear. The source is a human donor with classical Hodgkin lymphoma. The sample consisted of peripheral blood mononuclear cells (PBMCs). The CDR3 DNA sequence: TGTGCCAGCAGCTTAGATCGTAGTATCCCCTACGAGCAGTACTTC. Translating it yields CASSLDRSIPYEQYF.